Below are 5 T cell receptor beta chains sequenced from a single sample in a study of identical twins. TCRdb re-called the 5' RACE reads with MiXCR, one entry per CDR3 protein. The sample lists approximately 690,000 distinct CDR3 sequences; 5.5% to 6.5% were seen once. The sequencing sample was made of naive T cells sorted from blood. Source of these receptors: a man aged 18 to 29 in good health.

Many counts were recorded for this clonotype. The chain has TRBV12-3 or TRBV12-4 and TRBJ2-5, with TRBD2 identical over 13 bases. J was trimmed by 4 bases and V by 4 bases; bases with no gene match: 12. The CDR3 has 18 residues. CDR3 sequence reads: CASSSENSWTSGRETQYF. The CDR3, as DNA: TGTGCCAGCAGTTCCGAGAACTCCTGGACTAGCGGGAGAGAGACCCAGTACTTC.

This clonotype has only a few counts. J is TRBJ2-3 and V is TRBV12-3 or TRBV12-4; D gene ambiguous. The CDR3 consists of 17 residues. Trimming took 0 bases from V and 0 from J, leaving 13 bases between them. The CDR3 sequence: CASSLAGWKTSTDTQYF. CDR3 sequence (DNA): TGTGCCAGCAGTTTAGCGGGATGGAAAACTAGCACAGATACGCAGTATTTT.

J is TRBJ2-1 and V is TRBV2; TRBD1 aligns across 8 bases. The CDR3 has 18 amino acids. V was pared by 7 bases and J by 1 base, with 15 bases of the junction left unmatched. The germline gives CDR1 SNHLY, CDR2 FYNNEI. This CDR3 is CASTLDRERPLSYNEQFF. In DNA, the CDR3 is TGTGCCAGCACCCTGGACAGGGAAAGACCCTTATCCTACAATGAGCAGTTCTTC.

The V and J genes are TRBV24-1 and TRBJ2-5; TRBD1 aligns across 9 bases. The CDR3 has 14 amino acids. V was clipped by 7 bases and J by 4 bases; unmatched bases: 6. Germline lookup yields CDR1 KGHDR and CDR2 SFDVKD. CDR3 loop: CATRGTGRGETQYF. The CDR3 nucleotides read TGTGCCACCAGGGGGACAGGGAGGGGAGAGACCCAGTACTTC.

This clonotype was counted at least ten times. The V and J genes are TRBV12-3 or TRBV12-4 and TRBJ1-5, with TRBD1 as a possible D gene (5 bases). This CDR3 region has 13 residues. V was cut by 6 bases and J by 0 bases, with 6 bases left in between. CDR3 region: CASRGLSNQPQHF. DNA of the CDR3: TGTGCCAGCAGGGGGCTTAGCAATCAGCCCCAGCATTTT.